This T cell receptor beta chain comes out of a study of blood T cells in healthy people across ages. At the level of the study: In model experiments, template switching was able to capture about one barcoded beta molecule for every two T cells that were present. Notes on the study in general: Roughly linear age-related decline in beta diversity appeared, significant by age 40.

Trimming cost V 4 bases and J 8 bases, with 14 bases left between them. Germline V gene data show CDR1 as MNHEY and CDR2 as SMNVEV (reference sequence). CDR3 length: 13 amino acids. Together with a sample-barcoded 5' primer, a J-beta primer mix was included in a second PCR lasting about 7 to 11 cycles. Samples each returned at least 3 million CDR3-containing paired-end reads. TCRdb independently ran MiXCR on the 5' RACE reads; one entry per CDR3 protein. This table holds 650,000 to 700,000 distinct CDR3 sequences, around 32% found once. To note about this clonotype: Its antigen is currently unknown.

The sequencing input was blood. This sequence joins TRBV27 and TRBJ1-2; D perhaps matches TRBD1 (6 bases). This receptor was identified in a woman older than 75 in good health. The CDR3 loop reads CASSSIQGGGYTF. CDR3 DNA: TGTGCCAGCAGTTCGATACAGGGCGGCGGCTACACCTTC.